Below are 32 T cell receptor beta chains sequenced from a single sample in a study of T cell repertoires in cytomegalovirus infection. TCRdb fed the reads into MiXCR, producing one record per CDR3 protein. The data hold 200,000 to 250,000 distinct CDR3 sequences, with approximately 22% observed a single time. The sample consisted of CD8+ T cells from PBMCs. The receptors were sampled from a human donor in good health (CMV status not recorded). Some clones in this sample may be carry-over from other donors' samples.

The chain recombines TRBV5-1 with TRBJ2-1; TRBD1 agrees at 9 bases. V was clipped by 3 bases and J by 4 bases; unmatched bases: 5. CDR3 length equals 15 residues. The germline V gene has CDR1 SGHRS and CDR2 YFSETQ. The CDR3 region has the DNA TGCGCCAGCAGCTCCCCGGGACAGGGATACAATGAGCAGTTCTTC. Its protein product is CASSSPGQGYNEQFF.

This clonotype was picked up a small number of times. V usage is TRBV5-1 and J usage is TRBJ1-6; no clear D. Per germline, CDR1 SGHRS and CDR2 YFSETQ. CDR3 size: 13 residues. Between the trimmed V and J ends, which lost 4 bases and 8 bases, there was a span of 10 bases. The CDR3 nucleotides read TGCGCCAGCAGCCCGGAAGGATATTCACCCCTCCACTTT. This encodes CASSPEGYSPLHF. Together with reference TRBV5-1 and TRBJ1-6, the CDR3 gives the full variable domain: KAGVTQTPRYLIKTRGQQVTLSCSPISGHRSVSWYQQTPGQGLQFLFEYFSETQRNKGNFPGRFSGRQFSNSRSEMNVSTLELGDSALYLCASSPEGYSPLHFGNGTRLTVT.

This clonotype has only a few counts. CDR3 sequence (DNA): TGTGCCAGCCACCCCGGAGCGGGGAGCTCCTACAATGAGCAGTTCTTC. As protein: CASHPGAGSSYNEQFF. This sequence joins TRBV28 and TRBJ2-1; 7 positions match TRBD2. The CDR3 runs to 16 residues. J gave up 0 bases and V 8 bases, and 10 bases lay outside the gene matches. Germline V gene lookup returns CDR1 MDHEN and CDR2 SYDVKM.

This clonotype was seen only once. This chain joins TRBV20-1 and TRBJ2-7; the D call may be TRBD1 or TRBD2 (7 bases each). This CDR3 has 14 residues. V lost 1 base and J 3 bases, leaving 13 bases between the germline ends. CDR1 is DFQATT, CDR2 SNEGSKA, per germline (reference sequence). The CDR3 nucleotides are TGCAGTGCTAGAGGGGAGGGGGCCGTCTACGAGCAGTACTTC. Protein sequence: CSARGEGAVYEQYF.

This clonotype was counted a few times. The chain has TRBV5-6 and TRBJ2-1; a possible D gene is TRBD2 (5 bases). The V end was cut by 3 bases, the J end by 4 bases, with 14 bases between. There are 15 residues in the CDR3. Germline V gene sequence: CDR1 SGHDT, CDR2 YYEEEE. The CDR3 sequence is CASSSREWGYNEQFF. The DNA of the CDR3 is TGTGCCAGCAGCTCGAGGGAGTGGGGTTACAATGAGCAGTTCTTC.

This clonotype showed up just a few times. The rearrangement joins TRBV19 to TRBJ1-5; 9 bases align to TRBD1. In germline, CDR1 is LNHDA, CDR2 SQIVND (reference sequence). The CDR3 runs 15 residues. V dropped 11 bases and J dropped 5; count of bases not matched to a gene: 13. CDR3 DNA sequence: TGTGCCGGGGGCCCCCGGGACAGGGTGGATCAGCCCCAGCATTTT. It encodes CAGGPRDRVDQPQHF.

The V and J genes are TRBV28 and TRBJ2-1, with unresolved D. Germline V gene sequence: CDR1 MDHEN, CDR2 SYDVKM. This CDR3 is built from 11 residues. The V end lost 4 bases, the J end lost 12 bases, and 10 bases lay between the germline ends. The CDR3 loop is CASSSAWGQFF. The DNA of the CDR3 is TGTGCCAGCAGTTCCGCGTGGGGGCAGTTCTTC.

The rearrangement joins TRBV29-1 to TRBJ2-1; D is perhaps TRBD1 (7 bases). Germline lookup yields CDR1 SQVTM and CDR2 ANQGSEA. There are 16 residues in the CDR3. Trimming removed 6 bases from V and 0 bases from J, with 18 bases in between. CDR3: CSVAGTAELSYNEQFF. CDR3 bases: TGCAGCGTCGCGGGGACAGCCGAACTCTCCTACAATGAGCAGTTCTTC.

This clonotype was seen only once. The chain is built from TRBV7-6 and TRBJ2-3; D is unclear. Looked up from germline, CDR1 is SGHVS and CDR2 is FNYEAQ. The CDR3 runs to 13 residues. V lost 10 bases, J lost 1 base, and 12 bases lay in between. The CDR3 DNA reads TGTGCCAACAGAGTTGAGGGCACAGATACGCAGTATTTT. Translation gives CANRVEGTDTQYF. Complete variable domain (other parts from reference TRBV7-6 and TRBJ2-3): GAGVSQSPRYKVTKRGQDVALRCDPISGHVSLYWYRQALGQGPEFLTYFNYEAQQDKSGLPNDRFSAERPEGSISTLTIQRTEQRDSAMYRCANRVEGTDTQYFGPGTRLTVL.

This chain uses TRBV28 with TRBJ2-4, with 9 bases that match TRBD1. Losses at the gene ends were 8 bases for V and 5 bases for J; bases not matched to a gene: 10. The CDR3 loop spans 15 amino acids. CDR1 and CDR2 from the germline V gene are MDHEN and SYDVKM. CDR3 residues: CASSQQQGAENIQYF. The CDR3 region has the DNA TGTGCCAGCTCCCAGCAACAGGGGGCGGAAAACATTCAGTACTTC.

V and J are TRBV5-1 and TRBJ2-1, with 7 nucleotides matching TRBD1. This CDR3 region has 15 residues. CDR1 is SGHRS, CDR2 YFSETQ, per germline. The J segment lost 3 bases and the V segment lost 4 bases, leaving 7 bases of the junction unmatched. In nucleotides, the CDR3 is TGCGCCAGCAGCCCTTGGGACAGAAGCTACAATGAGCAGTTCTTC. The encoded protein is CASSPWDRSYNEQFF.

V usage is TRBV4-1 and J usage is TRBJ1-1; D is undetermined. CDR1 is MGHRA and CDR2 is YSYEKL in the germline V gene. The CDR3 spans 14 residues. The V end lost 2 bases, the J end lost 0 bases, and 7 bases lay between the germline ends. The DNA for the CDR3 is TGCGCCAGCAGCCAAACGGAGCTGAACACTGAAGCTTTCTTT. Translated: CASSQTELNTEAFF.

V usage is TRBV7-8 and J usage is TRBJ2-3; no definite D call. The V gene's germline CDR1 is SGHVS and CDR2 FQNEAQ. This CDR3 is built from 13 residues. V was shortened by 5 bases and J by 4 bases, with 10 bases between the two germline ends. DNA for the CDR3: TGTGCCAGCAGCGACCGGCAGTCAGATACGCAGTATTTT. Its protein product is CASSDRQSDTQYF.

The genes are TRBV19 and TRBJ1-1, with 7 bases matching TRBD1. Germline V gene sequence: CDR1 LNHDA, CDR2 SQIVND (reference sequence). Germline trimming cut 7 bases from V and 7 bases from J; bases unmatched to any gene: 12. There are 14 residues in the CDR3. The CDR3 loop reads CASKHLGTANEAFF. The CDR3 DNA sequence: TGTGCCAGTAAACACCTCGGGACAGCTAATGAAGCTTTCTTT.

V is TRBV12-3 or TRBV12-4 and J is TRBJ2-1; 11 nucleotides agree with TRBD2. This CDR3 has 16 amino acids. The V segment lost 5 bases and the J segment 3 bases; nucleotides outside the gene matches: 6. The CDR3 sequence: CASSQLAGVNYNEQFF. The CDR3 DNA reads TGTGCCAGCAGTCAACTAGCGGGGGTCAACTACAATGAGCAGTTCTTC.

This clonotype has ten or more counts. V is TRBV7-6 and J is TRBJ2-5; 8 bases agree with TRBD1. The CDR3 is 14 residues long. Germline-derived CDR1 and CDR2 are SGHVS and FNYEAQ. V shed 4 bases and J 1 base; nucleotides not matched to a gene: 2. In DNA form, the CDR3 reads TGTGCCAGCAGCTCCGGACAGGGCCAAGAGACCCAGTACTTC. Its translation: CASSSGQGQETQYF. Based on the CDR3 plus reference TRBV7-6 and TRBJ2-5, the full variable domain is GAGVSQSPRYKVTKRGQDVALRCDPISGHVSLYWYRQALGQGPEFLTYFNYEAQQDKSGLPNDRFSAERPEGSISTLTIQRTEQRDSAMYRCASSSGQGQETQYFGPGTRLLVL.

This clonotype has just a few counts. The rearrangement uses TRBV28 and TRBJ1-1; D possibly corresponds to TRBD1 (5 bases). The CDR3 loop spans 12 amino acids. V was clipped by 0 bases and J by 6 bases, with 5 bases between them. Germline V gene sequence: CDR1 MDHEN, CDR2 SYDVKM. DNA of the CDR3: TGTGCCAGCAGTTTATGGGGGCCTGAAGCTTTCTTT. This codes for CASSLWGPEAFF.

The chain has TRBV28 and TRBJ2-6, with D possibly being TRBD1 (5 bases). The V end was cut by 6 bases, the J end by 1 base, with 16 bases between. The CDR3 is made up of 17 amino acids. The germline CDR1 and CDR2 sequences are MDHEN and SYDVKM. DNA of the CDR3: TGTGCCAGCAGGATACGCAGGGTAGGGTCTGGGGCCAACGTCCTGACTTTC. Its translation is CASRIRRVGSGANVLTF.

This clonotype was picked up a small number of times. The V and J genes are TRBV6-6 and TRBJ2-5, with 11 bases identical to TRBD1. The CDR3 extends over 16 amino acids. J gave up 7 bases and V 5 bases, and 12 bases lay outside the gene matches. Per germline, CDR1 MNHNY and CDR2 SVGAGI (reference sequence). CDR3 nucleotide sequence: TGTGCCAGCAGTGACCCGCGGACAGGGGGCTCCGGGACCCAGTACTTC. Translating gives CASSDPRTGGSGTQYF.

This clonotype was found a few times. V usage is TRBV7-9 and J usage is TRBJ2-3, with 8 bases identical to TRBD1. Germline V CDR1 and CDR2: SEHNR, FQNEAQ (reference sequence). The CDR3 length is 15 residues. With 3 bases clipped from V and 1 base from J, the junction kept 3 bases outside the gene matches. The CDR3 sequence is CASSLGTGRTDTQYF. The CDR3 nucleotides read TGTGCCAGCAGCTTGGGGACAGGTCGCACAGATACGCAGTATTTT.

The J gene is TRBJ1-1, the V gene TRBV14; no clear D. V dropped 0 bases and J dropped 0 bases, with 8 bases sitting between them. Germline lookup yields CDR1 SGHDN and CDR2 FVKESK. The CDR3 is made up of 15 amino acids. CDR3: CASSQDNRLNTEAFF. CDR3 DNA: TGTGCCAGCAGCCAAGACAACAGACTGAACACTGAAGCTTTCTTT.

The CDR3 region is CSARDPSSYNEQFF. The DNA of the CDR3 is TGCAGTGCTAGGGACCCGAGCTCCTACAATGAGCAGTTCTTC. The chain combines TRBV20-1 with TRBJ2-1; D unresolved. Germline loops: CDR1 DFQATT, CDR2 SNEGSKA (reference sequence). With 3 bases removed from V and 0 bases from J, the gap between germline ends came to 9 bases. The CDR3 has 14 residues.

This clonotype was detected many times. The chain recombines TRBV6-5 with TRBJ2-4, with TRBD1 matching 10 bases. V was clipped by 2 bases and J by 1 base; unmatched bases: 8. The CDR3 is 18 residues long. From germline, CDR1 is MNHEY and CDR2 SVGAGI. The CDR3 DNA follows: TGTGCCAGCAGTTACGGACAGGGGGTTGCCCCGGCCAAAAACATTCAGTACTTC. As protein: CASSYGQGVAPAKNIQYF.

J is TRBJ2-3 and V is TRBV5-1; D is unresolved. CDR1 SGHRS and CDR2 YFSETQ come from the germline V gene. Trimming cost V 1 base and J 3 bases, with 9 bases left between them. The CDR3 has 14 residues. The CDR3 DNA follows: TGCGCCAGCAGCTTGACTGTCGGTACAGATACGCAGTATTTT. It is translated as CASSLTVGTDTQYF.

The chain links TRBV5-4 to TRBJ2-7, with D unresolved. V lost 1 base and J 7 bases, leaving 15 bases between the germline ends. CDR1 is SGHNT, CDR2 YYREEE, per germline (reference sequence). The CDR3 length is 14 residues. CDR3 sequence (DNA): TGTGCCAGCAGCTTGTTTCTGGGGAACGAAGAGCAGTACTTC. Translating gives CASSLFLGNEEQYF.

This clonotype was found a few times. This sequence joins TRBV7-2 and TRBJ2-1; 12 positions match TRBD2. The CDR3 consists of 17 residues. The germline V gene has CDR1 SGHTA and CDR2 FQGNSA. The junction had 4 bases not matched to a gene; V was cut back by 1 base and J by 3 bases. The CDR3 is CASSLGGLAGFYNEQFF. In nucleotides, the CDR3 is TGTGCCAGCAGCTTAGGTGGACTAGCGGGGTTCTACAATGAGCAGTTCTTC.

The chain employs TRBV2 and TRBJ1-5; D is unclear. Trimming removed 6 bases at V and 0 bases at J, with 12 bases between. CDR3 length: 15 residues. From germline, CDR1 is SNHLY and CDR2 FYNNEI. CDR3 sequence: CASRSDRDSNQPQHF. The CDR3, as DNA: TGTGCCAGCAGGTCGGATCGGGATAGCAATCAGCCCCAGCATTTT.

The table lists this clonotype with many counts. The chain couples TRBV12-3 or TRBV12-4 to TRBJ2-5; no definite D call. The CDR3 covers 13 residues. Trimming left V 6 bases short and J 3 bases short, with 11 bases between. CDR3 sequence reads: CASSPGWEETQYF. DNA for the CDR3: TGTGCCAGCAGCCCAGGATGGGAAGAGACCCAGTACTTC.

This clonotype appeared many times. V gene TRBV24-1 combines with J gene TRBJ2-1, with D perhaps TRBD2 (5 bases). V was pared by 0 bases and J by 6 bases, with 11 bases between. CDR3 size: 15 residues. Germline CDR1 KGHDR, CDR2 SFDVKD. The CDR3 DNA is TGTGCCACCAGTGATTTGCGGGATGGGGTCAATGAGCAGTTCTTC. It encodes CATSDLRDGVNEQFF.

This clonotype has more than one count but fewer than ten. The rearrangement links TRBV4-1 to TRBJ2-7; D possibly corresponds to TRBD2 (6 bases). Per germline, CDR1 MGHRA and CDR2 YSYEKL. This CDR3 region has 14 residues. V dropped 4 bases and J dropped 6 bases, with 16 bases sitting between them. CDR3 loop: CASSPDGPRGEQYF. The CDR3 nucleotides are TGCGCCAGCAGCCCGGACGGTCCGCGGGGCGAGCAGTACTTC.

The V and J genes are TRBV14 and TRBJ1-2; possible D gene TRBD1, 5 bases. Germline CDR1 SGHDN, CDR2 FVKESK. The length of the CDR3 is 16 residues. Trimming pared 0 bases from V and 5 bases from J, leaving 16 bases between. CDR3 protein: CASSQDSPDSGYGYTF. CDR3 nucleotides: TGTGCCAGCAGCCAAGATAGCCCCGACAGTGGGTATGGCTACACCTTC. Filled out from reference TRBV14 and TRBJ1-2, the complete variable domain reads EAGVTQFPSHSVIEKGQTVTLRCDPISGHDNLYWYRRVMGKEIKFLLHFVKESKQDESGMPNNRFLAERTGGTYSTLKVQPAELEDSGVYFCASSQDSPDSGYGYTFGSGTRLTVV.

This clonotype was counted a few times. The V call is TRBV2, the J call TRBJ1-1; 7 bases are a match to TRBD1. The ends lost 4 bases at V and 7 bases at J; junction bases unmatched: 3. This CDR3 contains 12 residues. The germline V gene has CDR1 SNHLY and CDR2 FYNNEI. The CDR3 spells CASSGDRYEAFF. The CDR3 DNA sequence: TGTGCCAGCAGTGGGGACAGATATGAAGCTTTCTTT.